Included here is one T cell receptor beta chain sequence, with context. The antigen remains unidentified. PCR used 60 Vbeta primers and 13 Jbeta primers. Sequenced by immunoSEQ multiplex PCR; TCRdb stores in-frame clones only, minus some. This sample carries around 190,000 clones, approximately 80% of them seen once, and the ten largest clones take roughly 15%. Germline V lookup: CDR1 MNHEY, CDR2 SMNVEV (reference sequence). The CDR3 is 14 amino acids. Trimming pared 5 bases from V and 11 bases from J, leaving 16 bases between. At the time of sampling, donors were nominally healthy, though unrecorded immune exposures were likely. The data are from a study of cytomegalovirus exposure and HLA in healthy donors. Study context: Some 200 million T cells yielded 120 million or so unique TCR beta sequences, as an earlier analysis found.

Study-level results: Sequences of the TCR beta chain were said to predict the HLA-A and HLA-B alleles of most subjects accurately. Sequencing depth across donors, presence/absence analyses assumed, was roughly uniform.

Sequencing was performed on PBMCs. The chain uses TRBV27 and TRBJ1-6; D gene ambiguous. The source is a woman in her twenties or thirties in good health and CMV-seropositive. In DNA form, the CDR3 reads TGTGCCAGCAGTCCCCGCATGAGTGGTCCACCCCTCCACTTT. Translation: CASSPRMSGPPLHF.